The rows below give T cell receptor beta chains drawn from one sample of a study of neurological immune-mediated disorders. TCRdb called the 5' RACE reads again in MiXCR, with one record for every CDR3 protein. The data hold fewer than 35,000 distinct CDR3 sequences, with 10% to 15% observed a single time. Sequencing used PBMCs. Receptor source: a woman aged 40-49 years in good health. Each CDR3 is given with its conserved first and last residue. The D gene is left open where the match is weak. Clone size appears in some rows only: once, few, many, or a class for an expanded clone.

j_gene	v_gene	abundance	d_gene	CDR3aa	CDR3nt
TRBJ2-7	TRBV7-2	many	TRBD2	CASSWRVAGGPGEQYF	TGTGCCAGCAGCTGGAGGGTAGCGGGGGGGCCGGGCGAGCAGTACTTC
TRBJ1-1	TRBV4-3	medium-sized	NA	CASNRRAFENTEAFF	TGCGCCAGTAACCGGCGGGCCTTTGAAAACACTGAAGCTTTCTTT
TRBJ2-1	TRBV20-1	many	TRBD2	CSVISPLAGGNEQFF	TGCAGTGTTATCTCCCCCCTAGCGGGGGGCAATGAGCAGTTCTTC
TRBJ2-1	TRBV5-5	NA	TRBD1	CASSPGQGNSYNEQFF	TGTGCCAGCAGCCCGGGACAGGGGAACTCCTACAATGAGCAGTTCTTC
TRBJ1-1	TRBV12-3/TRBV12-4	many	TRBD1	CASRRGQGNTEAFF	TGTGCCAGCAGACGGGGACAGGGGAACACTGAAGCTTTCTTT
TRBJ1-6	TRBV12-3/TRBV12-4	medium-sized	NA	CASSSSYNSPLHF	TGTGCCAGCTCCAGCTCCTATAATTCACCCCTCCACTTT
TRBJ1-3	TRBV11-1	many	NA	CASSSGRPGNTIYF	TGTGCCAGCAGCTCAGGACGGCCCGGAAACACCATATATTTT
TRBJ1-6	TRBV6-1	many	NA	CASKLPGSQPLHF	TGTGCCAGCAAGCTCCCAGGGTCTCAGCCCCTCCACTTT
TRBJ2-1	TRBV30	NA	NA	CAWSKCWENEQFF	TGTGCCTGGAGTAAATGCTGGGAGAATGAGCAGTTCTTC
TRBJ1-1	TRBV7-3	few	TRBD1	CASSGTGTGNTEAFF	TGTGCCAGCAGCGGGACCGGGACAGGGAACACTGAAGCTTTCTTT
TRBJ2-5	TRBV6-6	NA	TRBD1	CASSSTGAVETQYF	TGTGCCAGCAGTTCGACAGGGGCGGTAGAGACCCAGTACTTC
TRBJ1-6	TRBV20-1	many	NA	CSARSASYNSPLHF	TGCAGTGCGCGGTCAGCCAGTTATAATTCACCCCTCCACTTT
TRBJ2-3	TRBV10-3	many	NA	CAISDNRAVSTDTQYF	TGTGCCATCAGCGATAACAGGGCTGTGAGCACAGATACGCAGTATTTT
TRBJ2-1	TRBV7-6	many	TRBD2	CASSPGTSVEEQFF	TGTGCCAGCAGCCCCGGGACTAGCGTTGAGGAGCAGTTCTTC
TRBJ2-7	TRBV5-1	many	TRBD1	CASSLTPGQSYEQYF	TGCGCCAGCAGCCTCACGCCGGGACAGTCCTACGAGCAGTACTTC
TRBJ2-2	TRBV20-1	many	NA	CSAREGGVDTGELFF	TGCAGTGCTAGAGAAGGAGGGGTCGACACCGGGGAGCTGTTTTTT
TRBJ2-7	TRBV9	many	TRBD2	CASSSGSGGVYEQYF	TGTGCCAGCAGCAGCGGTAGCGGGGGGGTTTACGAGCAGTACTTC
TRBJ2-5	TRBV7-2	many	NA	CASSLVAQGQETQYF	TGTGCCAGCAGCTTAGTAGCCCAGGGGCAAGAGACCCAGTACTTC
TRBJ2-7	TRBV7-2	many	NA	CASSLEARGYEQYF	TGTGCCAGCAGCTTAGAAGCGAGGGGCTACGAGCAGTACTTC
TRBJ2-2	TRBV20-1	many	TRBD2	CRDTSGGPNTGELFF	TGCAGGGACACTAGCGGGGGCCCGAACACCGGGGAGCTGTTTTTT
TRBJ2-2	TRBV7-6	many	NA	CASSQITGFTGELFF	TGTGCCAGCAGCCAGATAACAGGATTCACCGGGGAGCTGTTTTTT
TRBJ1-2	TRBV6-2/TRBV6-3	many	TRBD1	CASSGPGQGASGYTF	TGTGCCAGCAGTGGACCGGGACAGGGGGCCTCTGGCTACACCTTC
TRBJ2-1	TRBV15	many	NA	CATSRVAGSYNEQFF	TGTGCCACCAGCAGAGTGGCGGGCTCCTACAATGAGCAGTTCTTC
TRBJ1-3	TRBV20-1	many	NA	CSAARSRVGGNTIYF	TGCAGTGCTGCCCGTTCCAGGGTGGGTGGAAACACCATATATTTT
TRBJ2-1	TRBV5-1	many	NA	CASSLELTYNEQFF	TGCGCCAGCAGCTTGGAGCTCACCTACAATGAGCAGTTCTTC
TRBJ2-3	TRBV5-1	many	TRBD1	CASSTSGTGMGRDTQYF	TGCGCCAGCAGCACCTCCGGGACAGGGATGGGCAGAGATACGCAGTATTTT
TRBJ1-1	TRBV12-3/TRBV12-4	many	NA	CASSHDAGMSEAFF	TGTGCCAGCAGCCATGATGCGGGTATGAGTGAAGCTTTCTTT
TRBJ2-7	TRBV29-1	few	NA	CSGRGTSNYEQYF	TGCAGCGGGAGAGGGACATCCAATTACGAGCAGTACTTC
TRBJ2-5	TRBV2	many	TRBD1	CASHRGYTETQYF	TGTGCCAGCCACAGGGGGTATACAGAGACCCAGTACTTC
TRBJ2-5	TRBV12-3/TRBV12-4	many	NA	CASSLRSALAQTQYF	TGTGCCAGCAGTTTAAGGTCCGCCTTGGCTCAGACCCAGTACTTC
TRBJ2-7	TRBV5-6	many	TRBD1	CASIRQGAFYEQYF	TGTGCCAGCATTAGACAGGGGGCTTTCTACGAGCAGTACTTC
TRBJ1-2	TRBV20-1	many	NA	CSAGGVLRRGYTF	TGCAGTGCAGGAGGGGTCCTCCGGAGAGGCTACACCTTC
TRBJ2-7	TRBV2	medium-sized	NA	CASNRGRIDEQYF	TGTGCCAGCAACCGGGGCAGAATAGACGAGCAGTACTTC
TRBJ2-2	TRBV5-6	many	NA	CASSLGQTPTGELFF	TGTGCCAGCAGCTTGGGCCAGACCCCCACCGGGGAGCTGTTTTTT
TRBJ2-3	TRBV27	many	TRBD2	CASSLKAGGTDTQYF	TGTGCCAGCAGCCTAAAAGCGGGGGGGACAGATACGCAGTATTTT
TRBJ2-5	TRBV20-1	medium-sized	TRBD2	CSARLASGMETQYF	TGCAGTGCTAGGCTCGCTAGCGGGATGGAGACCCAGTACTTC
TRBJ1-3	TRBV20-1	many	NA	CSAGPSGAGNTIYF	TGCAGTGCTGGACCCTCAGGTGCTGGAAACACCATATATTTT
TRBJ2-4	TRBV20-1	many	NA	CSAQRGVAKNIQYF	TGCAGTGCTCAACGAGGGGTAGCCAAAAACATTCAGTACTTC
TRBJ2-6	TRBV12-3/TRBV12-4	NA	TRBD1	CASTYRGLTRSWANVLTF	TGTGCCAGCACCTACAGGGGTCTTACACGTTCTTGGGCCAACGTCCTGACTTTC
TRBJ2-1	TRBV3-1	many	NA	CASRHRDQNNEQFF	TGTGCCAGCAGACACCGGGACCAGAACAATGAGCAGTTCTTC
TRBJ2-1	TRBV29-1	many	NA	CSVETSGNEQFF	TGCAGCGTTGAGACGTCAGGCAATGAGCAGTTCTTC
TRBJ2-7	TRBV7-8	many	NA	CASSFGGGGYEQYF	TGTGCCAGCAGCTTCGGAGGGGGAGGCTACGAGCAGTACTTC
TRBJ2-2	TRBV20-1	many	TRBD2	CSARELAGDTGELFF	TGCAGTGCTAGGGAACTAGCGGGGGACACCGGGGAGCTGTTTTTT
TRBJ1-4	TRBV5-1	many	NA	CASSKGFNEKLFF	TGCGCCAGCAGCAAGGGTTTCAATGAAAAACTGTTTTTT
TRBJ2-2	TRBV9	many	NA	CASLRGAHKNTGELFF	TGTGCCAGCCTACGGGGGGCCCATAAGAACACCGGGGAGCTGTTTTTT
TRBJ2-6	TRBV12-3/TRBV12-4	many	NA	CASSLEGFGSGANVLTF	TGTGCCAGCAGTTTAGAGGGGTTTGGCTCTGGGGCCAACGTCCTGACTTTC
TRBJ2-3	TRBV10-1	NA	NA	CASSEGPSTDTQYF	TGCGCCAGCAGTGAAGGGCCCAGCACAGATACGCAGTATTTT
TRBJ2-3	TRBV5-1	NA	NA	CARSSGGDRDTQYF	TGCGCCAGAAGCTCGGGCGGGGATAGAGATACGCAGTATTTT
TRBJ2-3	TRBV5-1	many	NA	CASSLALNTQTDTQYF	TGCGCCAGCAGCTTGGCCCTGAACACCCAGACAGATACGCAGTATTTT
TRBJ2-1	TRBV24-1	many	TRBD2	CATSVHGLGDNEQFF	TGTGCCACCAGTGTCCACGGACTAGGGGACAATGAGCAGTTCTTC